This TCR beta chain was sequenced for a study of T cell responses to AZD1222 COVID-19 vaccine (dated by TCRdb to the early 2020s). Context from the whole study: Because spike-specific TCR depth and breadth did not differ between the two schedules, AZD1222 recipients who got a second dose at roughly 4 weeks were pooled with those who got a second dose at roughly 12 weeks. A total of under 250 trial participants underwent TCR sequencing, of whom 207 had received two doses of AZD1222 and approximately 26 had received two doses of the MenACWY control vaccine. Trial participants were enrolled by age into subgroups of 18-55, 56-69 and 70-plus years, and approximately 150, 30 and 60 TCR-sequenced participants, respectively, were included in these subgroups.

A word on this clone: What this receptor recognizes is not known. No quality values exist for individual bases; no much larger clone is one base distant.

The sample's time point label, in plain terms: baseline before first vaccination. Samples from vaccinated people were obtained from the UK trials COV001 and COV002, which included a single-blind randomized controlled phase 2/3 trial of AZD1222 (ChAdOx1 nCoV-19) in healthy adults. For TCRbeta chain sequencing, PBMC samples from trial participants were taken at day 0 and at day 28 after the second dose. The full study reports these points: Conclusions about previously exposed vaccinees were limited because only six AZD1222 recipients were SARS-CoV-2 seropositive at baseline. In the small 56-69-year group, the increase in depth fell short of significance, most likely because of low power. The vaccine-associated CD4 TCRs covered the entire spike protein, and the dominant responses fell in regions 160-218 and 743-854. Participants were mostly white British and included more females than males, and it was suggested by the authors that clonal diversity may have been underestimated. Epitopes outside the regions mutated in the B.1.351 and B.1.1.7 variants were reportedly recognized by nearly half of the unique spike-specific TCRs. Because no day 14 peak-response samples were available, repertoires were characterized only after the peak T cell response. After two AZD1222 doses, spike-specific TCR breadth and depth were significantly higher than at day 0 and than in MenACWY recipients.

The CDR3 regions of human TCRbeta chains were subjected to immunosequencing. The source study handled its data this way. Repertoire TCRs were matched against a reference library of SARS-CoV-2-specific TCRs generated with the MIRA antigen-specificity platform. Breadth was defined as the fraction of unique TCRs that were SARS-CoV-2-associated, and depth was defined as the fraction of total T cells that were SARS-CoV-2-associated. Using the MIRA data, each spike-specific TCR was assigned both to the spike region to which the TCR was reactive and to a CD4 or CD8 class. Log10-transformed breadth and depth values were compared by one-way ANOVA with Sidak's multiple comparisons tests. Held by TCRdb, this immuneACCESS table contains in-frame sequences only and omits some clones. Under half of the omission traces to an unresolved V gene where checked; the cause of the rest is unknown. The V and J calls and clone size are taken from that table; D and trimming were inferred from the DNA. The sample records 140,000 or so clones, roughly 90% of which are singletons. The ten largest clones add up to about 4.5% of the sample.

Sequences LNHDA (CDR1) and SQIVND (CDR2) are obtained from the germline V gene (reference sequence). From the cysteine through the phenylalanine, the CDR3 covers 14 amino acids. Only the CDR3 DNA stays, 42 bases, in frame from base 1. The junction shows trimming of 10 bases on V and 3 bases on J, plus 19 bases between the germline ends. This clonotype was sampled from an adult in good health. This specimen consisted of peripheral blood, obtained on day 0 of AZD1222 vaccination. The sequence links TRBV19 to TRBJ2-7, with TRBD1 tentatively as D gene (5 bases match). At the DNA level, the sequence is TGTGCCACAACCACCACAGGACCAAACTACGAGCAGTACTTC. Translated, this gives CATTTTGPNYEQYF.